This TCR beta chain originates from a study of shared clonotypes between healthy human individuals. TCRdb keeps only in-frame clones here, not all; method: immunoSEQ multiplex PCR. The sample includes roughly 510,000 clones, almost 80% of them seen just once. The sequenced sample was PBMCs. The sequence was obtained from a woman between 40 and 50 years old in good health. Some clones in this sample may be carry-over from other donors' samples.

CDR3 region: CASSGGRTPQVYEQYF. Written as DNA, the CDR3 is TGTGCCAGCAGTGGGGGGCGGACACCTCAAGTCTACGAGCAGTACTTC. This chain links TRBV25-1 with TRBJ2-7; TRBD1 is a possible D gene (6 bases). The CDR3 sequence is 16 residues long. Trimming pared 4 bases from V and 3 bases from J, leaving 19 bases between. The germline CDR1 and CDR2 sequences are MGHDK and SYGVNS.